This record concerns one T cell receptor (beta chain) sequence. Its antigen remains unidentified. The V gene lost 5 bases and the J gene lost 2 bases, with 15 bases spanning the gap. Per the germline V gene, CDR1 is SGHTA and CDR2 is FQGNSA. This CDR3 region has 15 residues. The sample belongs to a study of cytomegalovirus exposure and HLA in healthy donors. Study-wide results and limits: Later analysis identified 16,951 TCR beta sequences associated with HLA alleles, using a false discovery rate threshold of 0.05. In a later analysis, DRB1 alleles had the most associated TCRs; HLA-C alleles the fewest. Equally common other TCR beta chains were less clonally expanded than HLA-associated ones, a later analysis found.

Whereas donors were nominally healthy upon sampling, unrecorded immune exposures were probable. The PCR made use of 60 Vbeta and 13 Jbeta primers. Measured with immunoSEQ multiplex PCR; TCRdb has only the in-frame clones, and not every one. The repertoire consists of more than 150,000 clones, with approximately 80% occurring once and the leading ten covering around 1.4%. The sample was PBMCs. This chain joins TRBV7-2 and TRBJ1-1, with D hard to call. The origin of this receptor is a girl aged 5 to 17 in good health and CMV-seropositive. CDR3 in DNA: TGTGCCAGCAGCCGTTTAGCAGCAATAAACACTGAAGCTTTCTTT. Amino acids: CASSRLAAINTEAFF.